The 16 T cell receptor beta chains listed next were all sequenced from one sample in a study of cytomegalovirus exposure and HLA in healthy donors. The PCR made use of 60 Vbeta and 13 Jbeta primers. Clones were sequenced by immunoSEQ multiplex PCR, and TCRdb holds only the in-frame ones, with some missing. The top ten hold 0.95% to 1.5% of the sample, which has some 180,000 clones, around 83% seen once. Material for sequencing was PBMCs. These receptors originate from a girl aged 2 to 10 in good health and CMV-seropositive.

The rearrangement joins TRBV5-4 to TRBJ2-7; tentative D call: TRBD1 (6 bases). Germline CDR1 is SGHNT and CDR2 is YYREEE (reference sequence). This CDR3 has 13 amino acids. Trimming stripped 0 bases from V and 3 bases from J, with 7 bases between. This CDR3 is CASSLVDSYEQYF. In DNA, the CDR3 is TGTGCCAGCAGCTTGGTGGACAGCTACGAGCAGTACTTC.

V and J are TRBV11-2 and TRBJ2-2; D is unresolved. Germline loops: CDR1 SGHAT, CDR2 FQNNGV. The CDR3 is 13 residues long. The V end was cut by 3 bases, the J end by 5 bases, with 7 bases between. CDR3 residues: CASSFSRTGELFF. CDR3 DNA sequence: TGTGCCAGCAGCTTCTCGAGGACCGGGGAGCTGTTTTTT.

The CDR3 here is CASSRQGEDSYEQYF. CDR3 sequence (DNA): TGCGCCAGCAGTCGACAGGGGGAAGACTCCTACGAGCAGTACTTC. The genes are TRBV10-2 and TRBJ2-7; 9 bases match TRBD1. The CDR3 has 15 amino acids. The germline V gene encodes CDR1 WSHSY and CDR2 SAAADI. V shed 5 bases and J 0 bases; nucleotides not matched to a gene: 5.

V is TRBV27 and J is TRBJ2-7; 8 bases line up with TRBD1. CDR3 length: 16 residues. V gave up 0 bases and J gave up 1 base; unmatched junction bases: 5. CDR1 and CDR2 from the germline V gene are MNHEY and SMNVEV (reference sequence). CDR3 protein: CASSLSRGQVSYEQYF. In DNA, the CDR3 is TGTGCCAGCAGTTTATCAAGGGGACAGGTATCCTACGAGCAGTACTTC.

The chain recombines TRBV14 with TRBJ1-3; D gene ambiguous. The ends were cut back, 6 bases at V and 0 bases at J, with 9 bases in the middle. Per the germline V gene, CDR1 is SGHDN and CDR2 is FVKESK. The CDR3 extends over 14 amino acids. CDR3 in DNA: TGTGCCAGCAGGGAAAGGAGCTCTGGAAACACCATATATTTT. Translating it yields CASRERSSGNTIYF.

The chain uses TRBV27 and TRBJ2-7; perhaps TRBD1 as D (7 bases). CDR1 and CDR2 from the germline V gene are MNHEY and SMNVEV (reference sequence). The V gene lost 2 bases and the J gene lost 5 bases, with 13 bases spanning the gap. The CDR3 contains 14 residues. For the CDR3, the DNA is TGTGCCAGCAGTTTAACCAGGGGGAGGCACGAGCAGTACTTC. Translation gives CASSLTRGRHEQYF.

This clone was seen only a few times. CDR3 loop: CASSSSTGFYGYTF. The CDR3 DNA follows: TGTGCCAGCAGTTCGTCCACAGGGTTCTACGGCTACACCTTC. V and J are TRBV6-6 and TRBJ1-2, with D possibly matching TRBD1 (6 bases). Per the germline V gene, CDR1 is MNHNY and CDR2 is SVGAGI (reference sequence). Trimming left V 4 bases short and J 8 bases short, with 17 bases between. The CDR3 length is 14 residues.

The chain links TRBV5-1 to TRBJ2-3; the match to TRBD2 covers 9 bases. With 3 bases clipped from V and 1 base from J, the junction kept 9 bases outside the gene matches. Germline CDR1 reads SGHRS; CDR2 reads YFSETQ. This CDR3 contains 17 residues. The CDR3 coding sequence is TGCGCCAGCAGCTCCGCGGGAGCGGGGGGCCGCACAGATACGCAGTATTTT. This encodes CASSSAGAGGRTDTQYF.

This chain links TRBV7-8 with TRBJ1-2; D remains unclear. Germline V lookup: CDR1 SGHVS, CDR2 FQNEAQ. The CDR3 totals 15 residues. V lost 5 bases and J 4 bases, leaving 17 bases between the germline ends. CDR3 in amino acids: CASSLAGGYGYGYTF. CDR3 nucleotides: TGTGCCAGCAGCCTCGCAGGAGGGTACGGCTATGGCTACACCTTC.

The V and J genes are TRBV27 and TRBJ2-1; D is possibly TRBD2 (7 bases). Germline V gene sequence: CDR1 MNHEY, CDR2 SMNVEV (reference sequence). The germline V and J ends were trimmed by 3 bases and 2 bases, with 11 bases remaining between them. CDR3 length: 15 amino acids. CDR3 bases: TGTGCCAGCAGTTTCGGGGGGCTGGCCTACAATGAGCAGTTCTTC. The encoded protein is CASSFGGLAYNEQFF.

This rearrangement joins TRBV30 to TRBJ1-6; D is ambiguous. Looked up from germline, CDR1 is GTSNPN and CDR2 is SVGIG (reference sequence). The CDR3 loop spans 14 amino acids. Trimming shortened V by 0 bases and J by 7 bases, and 10 bases separated the two germline ends. The CDR3 DNA follows: TGTGCCTGGAGTGTAGATACGGTAAATTCACCCCTCCACTTT. Translating it yields CAWSVDTVNSPLHF.

CDR3 nucleotide sequence: TGTGCCTGGAGGGGGCCTTTTTCGCTCCGGGACAGTAATTCACCCCTCCACTTT. Translated: CAWRGPFSLRDSNSPLHF. The chain is built from TRBV30 and TRBJ1-6; 7 nucleotides agree with TRBD1. V shed 3 bases and J 6 bases; nucleotides not matched to a gene: 17. Germline CDR1 and CDR2: GTSNPN and SVGIG (reference sequence). The CDR3 is made up of 18 amino acids.

The CDR3 spells CASSLSPGGTEAFF. The CDR3 bases are TGTGCCAGCAGTCTTTCCCCAGGGGGCACTGAAGCTTTCTTT. The genes are TRBV27 and TRBJ1-1; 7 nucleotides align to TRBD1. The germline gives CDR1 MNHEY, CDR2 SMNVEV (reference sequence). The CDR3 has 14 residues. After removal of 5 bases from V and 4 bases from J, the junction contained 7 bases not matched to a gene.

For this clone: Other DNA sequences in this specimen translate into the identical CDR3. V usage is TRBV7-3 and J usage is TRBJ2-3; 8 bases agree with TRBD2. This CDR3 region has 14 residues. V trimming: 2 bases; J trimming: 5 bases; junction bases outside the gene matches: 3. Germline CDR1 reads SGHTA; CDR2 reads FQGTGA. For the CDR3, the DNA is TGTGCCAGCAGCTTAGGGCTAGCGGGAGATACGCAGTATTTT. Its protein is CASSLGLAGDTQYF.

Notes on this clone: The junction does not match germline at one end; this may be a read error. This sample also contains other DNA sequences that code for the same CDR3. V is TRBV6-5 and J is TRBJ2-3, with D possibly matching TRBD1 (5 bases). Germline loops: CDR1 MNHEY, CDR2 SVGAGI. The CDR3 runs 14 residues. This CDR3 reads CASSLGVSTDTQYF. In nucleotides, the CDR3 is TGCGCCAGCAGTTTAGGGGTTTCCACAGATACGCAGTATTTT.

DNA for the CDR3: TGTGCCAGCATGGGGGAGGGCGGCTACACCTTC. It yields the protein CASMGEGGYTF. The chain is built from TRBV25-1 and TRBJ1-2, with D tentatively TRBD1 (5 bases). Trimming removed 7 bases at V and 8 bases at J, with 11 bases between. CDR1 is MGHDK, CDR2 SYGVNS, per germline. This CDR3 comprises 11 residues.